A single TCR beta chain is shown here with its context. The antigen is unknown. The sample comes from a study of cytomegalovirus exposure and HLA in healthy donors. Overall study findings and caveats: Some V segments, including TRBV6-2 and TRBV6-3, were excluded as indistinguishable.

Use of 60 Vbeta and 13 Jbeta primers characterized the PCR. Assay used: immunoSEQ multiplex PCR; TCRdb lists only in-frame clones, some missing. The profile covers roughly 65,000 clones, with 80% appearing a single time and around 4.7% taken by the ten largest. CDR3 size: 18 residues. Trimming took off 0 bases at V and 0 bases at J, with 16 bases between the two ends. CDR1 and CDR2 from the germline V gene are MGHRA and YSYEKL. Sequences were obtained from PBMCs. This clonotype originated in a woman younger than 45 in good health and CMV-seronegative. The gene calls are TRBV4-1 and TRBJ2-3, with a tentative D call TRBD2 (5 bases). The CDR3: CASSQDVSGPTSTDTQYF. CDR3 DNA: TGCGCCAGCAGCCAAGATGTAAGCGGCCCTACTAGCACAGATACGCAGTATTTT.